This TCR beta chain was retrieved from a study of blood T cell repertoires in COVID-19. The overall study: Sites in the United States, Italy and Spain provided acute and convalescent COVID-19 samples. PBMCs, B-cell-depleted T cells, or T cells provided the cDNA or gDNA that made up the material.

Original processing methods: Estimation of nucleated cell counts was performed using reference gene primer amplification. Measured with immunoSEQ multiplex PCR; TCRdb has only the in-frame clones, and not every one. That table furnishes V, J and clone size, whereas the DNA furnished D and trimming. This repertoire shows a few hundred thousand clones, 90% found once; its top ten account for approximately 0.65%. Trimming shortened V by 2 bases and J by 1 base, and 8 bases separated the two germline ends. Germline-derived CDR1 and CDR2 are KGHSH and LQKENI. The CDR3 has 14 residues. The participants were between roughly 18 and 89 years old and came from under 25 US areas.

The chain has TRBV18 and TRBJ1-2; D remains ambiguous. The clonotype originates from a man between 18 and 35 years old who had recovered from COVID-19. The sample was PBMCs or T cells enriched from blood (not recorded which). The CDR3 bases are TGTGCCAGCTCACCATTCCCGGGTAACTATGGCTACACCTTC. Translated, it gives CASSPFPGNYGYTF.